These T cell receptor beta chains were read from a single sample in a study of OX40 agonist ivuxolimab in advanced cancers. The protocol was immunoSEQ multiplex PCR, while the TCRdb copy is restricted to in-frame clones and leaves out a portion. The sample has 77,000 or so clones, roughly 80% seen once. This sample comprised CD4+ or CD8+ T cells sorted from blood, obtained in a trial of the OX40 agonist ivuxolimab. Every receptor here comes from an adult with an advanced solid tumor such as melanoma, head and neck, liver or kidney cancer. CDR3s include the opening cysteine and the closing phenylalanine or tryptophan. A D gene is named only where the DNA matches it firmly. The listing skips clone size in some rows; elsewhere it reads once, few, many or a size class.

TRBJ2-5 few TRBV28 TRBD1 CASIAGTAQETQYF TGTGCCAGCATCGCCGGGACAGCTCAAGAGACCCAGTACTTC
TRBJ2-2 . TRBV6-4 . CASSDNGELFF TGTGCCAGCAGTGATAACGGGGAGCTGTTTTTT
TRBJ2-3 . TRBV11-3 . CASSLVVGRTTDTQYF TGTGCCAGCAGCTTAGTTGTTGGGAGGACCACAGATACGCAGTATTTT
TRBJ2-3 . TRBV6-1 TRBD2 CASSEALAGADTQYF TGTGCCAGCAGTGAAGCACTGGCGGGAGCAGATACGCAGTATTTT
TRBJ1-5 . TRBV7-9 . CASSLGQGGQPQHF TGTGCCAGCAGCTTAGGGCAGGGTGGCCAGCCCCAGCATTTT
TRBJ2-2 . TRBV18 TRBD1 CASSPGQGRTGELFF TGTGCCAGCTCACCGGGACAGGGGAGAACCGGGGAGCTGTTTTTT
TRBJ1-1 . TRBV5-1 . CASSLQGLLSIGTEAFF TGCGCCAGCAGCCTTCAGGGTTTGCTTAGTATCGGTACTGAAGCTTTCTTT
TRBJ1-1 . TRBV7-9 . CASSAPDRFMNTEAFF TGTGCCAGCAGCGCCCCCGACAGATTCATGAACACTGAAGCTTTCTTT
TRBJ1-3 . TRBV15 . CATSPGLSGNTIYF TGTGCCACCTCGCCTGGTCTCTCTGGAAACACCATATATTTT
TRBJ2-3 few TRBV5-1 TRBD2 CASSPVAGGITDTQYF TGCGCCAGCAGCCCGGTAGCGGGGGGGATCACAGATACGCAGTATTTT
TRBJ1-2 . TRBV6-1 . CASSPTGYGWGYTF TGTGCCAGCAGTCCTACAGGGTACGGCTGGGGCTACACCTTC
TRBJ2-5 . TRBV4-1 TRBD2 CASSQVVSSGSGQETQYF TGCGCCAGCAGCCAAGTGGTTTCTAGCGGGAGCGGCCAAGAGACCCAGTACTTC
TRBJ1-1 few TRBV10-3 . CAISSRVGEGTSNTEAFF TGTGCCATCAGCTCCCGCGTTGGGGAGGGGACGAGCAACACTGAAGCTTTCTTT
TRBJ2-7 . TRBV2 . CASSEAALEYEQYF TGTGCCAGCAGTGAAGCGGCCCTAGAGTACGAGCAGTACTTC
TRBJ2-1 . TRBV14 . CASSQGHERNEQFF TGTGCCAGCAGCCAAGGGCATGAACGCAATGAGCAGTTCTTC
TRBJ1-2 . TRBV5-1 . CASSWAADGYTF TGCGCCAGCAGCTGGGCCGCCGATGGCTACACCTTC
TRBJ2-7 . TRBV4-1 TRBD1 CASSQGQGTYEQYF TGCGCCAGCAGCCAAGGACAGGGTACCTACGAGCAGTACTTC
TRBJ1-2 . TRBV14 . CASSQQGSPNDGYTF TGTGCCAGCAGCCAACAGGGTTCACCCAATGATGGCTACACCTTC
TRBJ1-5 few TRBV4-2 . CASSQERGLSNQPQHF TGTGCCAGCAGCCAAGAGAGGGGTCTAAGCAATCAGCCCCAGCATTTT
TRBJ2-3 . TRBV18 TRBD2 CASSQYTSGGAGDTQYF TGTGCCAGCTCACAGTATACTAGCGGGGGCGCCGGGGATACGCAGTATTTT
TRBJ1-3 few TRBV7-2 . CASSALQHFSGNTIYF TGTGCCAGCAGCGCACTACAGCACTTCTCTGGAAACACCATATATTTT
TRBJ2-2 . TRBV11-2 . CASRQQTGELFF TGTGCCAGCAGACAACAAACCGGGGAGCTGTTTTTT
TRBJ2-1 . TRBV11-3 . CASSLGRALGNEQFF TGTGCCAGCAGCTTAGGACGGGCCTTGGGGAATGAGCAGTTCTTC
TRBJ1-4 . TRBV2 . CASSDGSAYEKLFF TGTGCCAGCAGTGACGGGTCAGCGTATGAAAAACTGTTTTTT
TRBJ1-2 . TRBV6-4 . CASSPSLGSGYTF TGTGCCAGCAGCCCCTCGCTGGGGTCTGGCTACACCTTC
TRBJ1-1 . TRBV6-6 . CASSDPASWGTEAFF TGTGCCAGCAGTGACCCTGCCTCATGGGGCACTGAAGCTTTCTTT
TRBJ1-1 few TRBV6-5 . CASSWTPGHPLTEAFF TGTGCCAGCAGTTGGACCCCGGGACATCCACTCACTGAAGCTTTCTTT
TRBJ2-1 once TRBV5-4 . CASSLGSEQFF TGTGCCAGCAGCTTGGGTAGCGAGCAGTTCTTC
TRBJ2-7 . TRBV28 TRBD2 CASSSPGLGRSYEQYF TGTGCCAGCAGTTCCCCCGGACTAGGCCGTTCCTACGAGCAGTACTTC
TRBJ2-7 few TRBV4-2 . CASSQDFASFDEQYF TGTGCCAGCAGCCAAGATTTTGCTAGCTTCGACGAGCAGTACTTC
TRBJ2-2 . TRBV29-1 . CSVEHPDRPNTGELFF TGCAGCGTTGAACACCCGGATAGGCCCAACACCGGGGAGCTGTTTTTT
TRBJ1-2 . TRBV14 . CASSQDKDGDGGYTF TGTGCCAGCAGCCAAGATAAGGACGGCGACGGTGGCTACACCTTC
TRBJ1-4 . TRBV5-8 TRBD1 CASSKGTGVTNEKLFF TGTGCCAGCAGCAAAGGGACAGGGGTGACTAATGAAAAACTGTTTTTT
TRBJ1-3 . TRBV5-4 . CASSLWQADTIYF TGTGCCAGCAGCTTGTGGCAGGCGGACACCATATATTTT
TRBJ2-1 . TRBV27 TRBD2 CASSLSGGGRGGQFF TGTGCCAGCAGTCTTAGCGGGGGGGGCAGGGGCGGACAGTTCTTC
TRBJ1-1 . TRBV7-3 . CASSSPRRNTEAFF TGTGCCAGCAGCTCCCCACGGCGGAACACTGAAGCTTTCTTT
TRBJ2-3 . TRBV5-1 TRBD2 CASSIRLAGSTDTQYF TGCGCCAGCAGCATAAGACTAGCGGGGAGCACAGATACGCAGTATTTT
TRBJ2-2 . TRBV9 . CASSVAKGNTGELFF TGTGCCAGCAGCGTAGCCAAAGGGAACACCGGGGAGCTGTTTTTT
TRBJ2-7 . TRBV7-2 TRBD2 CASSPFGAGASYEQYF TGTGCCAGCAGCCCGTTTGGGGCGGGAGCTTCCTACGAGCAGTACTTC
TRBJ1-1 . TRBV10-3 . CAIRQGGRTEAFF TGTGCCATCAGGCAGGGTGGTCGCACTGAAGCTTTCTTT
TRBJ2-2 . TRBV7-9 . CASVGRGNTGELFF TGTGCCAGCGTCGGTCGAGGGAACACCGGGGAGCTGTTTTTT
TRBJ1-2 . TRBV9 TRBD1 CASSVTMRQGGYTF TGTGCCAGCAGCGTAACTATGAGACAGGGCGGCTACACCTTC
TRBJ2-7 . TRBV15 . CATSRDLTESEQYF TGTGCCACCAGCAGAGATTTAACAGAAAGCGAGCAGTACTTC
TRBJ1-5 . TRBV7-2 . CASSLVGGPLNQPQHF TGTGCCAGCAGCTTAGTAGGGGGGCCTTTAAATCAGCCCCAGCATTTT
TRBJ2-5 . TRBV5-1 . CASSLLPGETQYF TGCGCCAGCAGCTTGCTTCCAGGGGAGACCCAGTACTTC
TRBJ1-2 . TRBV5-1 . CASSLDFWGYTF TGCGCCAGCAGCTTGGATTTCTGGGGCTACACCTTC
TRBJ2-7 . TRBV30 . CAWSGGTIVSYEQYF TGTGCCTGGAGTGGCGGGACAATTGTCTCCTACGAGCAGTACTTC
TRBJ2-3 . TRBV30 . CAWSRGGVLDTQYF TGTGCCTGGAGCCGGGGCGGGGTCCTCGATACGCAGTATTTT
TRBJ1-5 . TRBV6-1 . CASSEAGLGQPQHF TGTGCCAGCAGTGAAGCGGGGCTGGGGCAGCCCCAGCATTTT
TRBJ2-7 once TRBV6-5 . CASGGYEQYF TGTGCCAGCGGGGGCTACGAGCAGTACTTC
TRBJ2-1 few TRBV4-1 TRBD2 CASSQDPTGTRDFNEQFF TGCGCCAGCAGCCAAGACCCGACCGGGACTAGGGACTTCAATGAGCAGTTCTTC
TRBJ2-3 few TRBV18 . CASSPGDSYTQYF TGTGCCAGCTCACCAGGGGACTCGTATACGCAGTATTTT
TRBJ1-5 . TRBV27 . CASSFGDSNQPQHF TGTGCCAGCAGTTTTGGGGATAGCAATCAGCCCCAGCATTTT
TRBJ2-5 . TRBV19 . CASSIRGRETQYF TGTGCCAGTAGTATTCGGGGCCGGGAGACCCAGTACTTC
TRBJ2-3 . TRBV18 . CASSPLLQGGDTQYF TGTGCCAGCTCACCACTCTTACAGGGTGGTGATACGCAGTATTTT
TRBJ2-5 . TRBV5-4 . CASSFSGSSQETQYF TGTGCCAGCAGCTTCTCTGGCAGCTCCCAAGAGACCCAGTACTTC
TRBJ2-7 . TRBV19 . CATSPGGFYEQYF TGTGCCACTTCCCCTGGGGGGTTCTACGAGCAGTACTTC
TRBJ2-3 . TRBV10-3 TRBD2 CAISALAGGYGDTQYF TGTGCCATCAGTGCACTAGCGGGGGGCTATGGGGATACGCAGTATTTT
TRBJ1-5 . TRBV2 TRBD1 CASSQVRQGESQPQHF TGTGCCAGCTCCCAAGTTCGACAGGGGGAAAGTCAGCCCCAGCATTTT
TRBJ1-1 . TRBV9 . CASSVAPQGLNTEAFF TGTGCCAGCAGCGTAGCCCCCCAGGGGTTGAACACTGAAGCTTTCTTT